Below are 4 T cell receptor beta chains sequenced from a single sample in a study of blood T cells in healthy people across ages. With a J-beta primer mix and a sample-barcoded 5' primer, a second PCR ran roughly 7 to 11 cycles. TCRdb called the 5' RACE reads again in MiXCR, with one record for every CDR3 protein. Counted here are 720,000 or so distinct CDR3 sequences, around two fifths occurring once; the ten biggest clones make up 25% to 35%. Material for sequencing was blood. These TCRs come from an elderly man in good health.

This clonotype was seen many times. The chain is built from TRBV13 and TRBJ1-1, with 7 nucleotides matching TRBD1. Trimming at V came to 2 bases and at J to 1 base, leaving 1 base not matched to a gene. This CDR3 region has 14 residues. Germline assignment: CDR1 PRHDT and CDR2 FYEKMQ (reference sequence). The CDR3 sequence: CASSLRQGNTEAFF. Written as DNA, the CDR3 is TGTGCCAGCAGCTTACGACAGGGGAACACTGAAGCTTTCTTT.

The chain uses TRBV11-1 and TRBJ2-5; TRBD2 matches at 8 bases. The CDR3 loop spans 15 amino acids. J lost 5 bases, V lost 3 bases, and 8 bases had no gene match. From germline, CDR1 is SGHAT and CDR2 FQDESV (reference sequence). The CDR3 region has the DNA TGTGCCAGCAGCTTGCATGCGGGGGGAGGCGAGACCCAGTACTTC. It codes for CASSLHAGGGETQYF.

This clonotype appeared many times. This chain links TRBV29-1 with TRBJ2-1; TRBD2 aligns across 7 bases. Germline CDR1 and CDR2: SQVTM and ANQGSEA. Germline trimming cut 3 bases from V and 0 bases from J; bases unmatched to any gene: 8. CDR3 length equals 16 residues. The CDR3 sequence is CSVDTVAGVSYNEQFF. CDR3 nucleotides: TGCAGCGTTGACACCGTAGCGGGCGTCTCCTACAATGAGCAGTTCTTC.

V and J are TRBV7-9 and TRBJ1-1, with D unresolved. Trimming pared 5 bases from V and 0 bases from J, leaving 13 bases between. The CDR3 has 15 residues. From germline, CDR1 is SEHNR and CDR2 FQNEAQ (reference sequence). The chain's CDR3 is CASSPFPGMNTEAFF. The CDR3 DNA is TGTGCCAGCAGCCCATTCCCTGGCATGAACACTGAAGCTTTCTTT.